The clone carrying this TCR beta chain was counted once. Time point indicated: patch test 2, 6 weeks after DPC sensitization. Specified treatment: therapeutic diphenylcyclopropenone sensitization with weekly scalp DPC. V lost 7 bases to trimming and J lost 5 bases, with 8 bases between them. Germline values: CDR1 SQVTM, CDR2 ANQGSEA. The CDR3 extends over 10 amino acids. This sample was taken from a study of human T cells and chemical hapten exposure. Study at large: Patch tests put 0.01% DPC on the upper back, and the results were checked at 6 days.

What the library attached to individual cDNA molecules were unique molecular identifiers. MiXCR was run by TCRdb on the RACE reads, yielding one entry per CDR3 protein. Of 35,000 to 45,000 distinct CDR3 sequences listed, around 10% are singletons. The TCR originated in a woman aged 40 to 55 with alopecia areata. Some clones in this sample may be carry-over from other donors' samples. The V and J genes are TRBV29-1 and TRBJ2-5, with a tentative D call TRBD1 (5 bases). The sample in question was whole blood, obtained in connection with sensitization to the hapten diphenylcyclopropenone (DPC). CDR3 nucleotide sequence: TGCAGCGCAGGGTTGGAGACCCAGTACTTC. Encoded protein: CSAGLETQYF.